This T cell receptor (beta chain) originates from a study of Ad26.COV2.S vaccination and SARS-CoV-2 variants. In the study overall: A COV1001 Ad26.COV2.S trial-arm participant provided the sample. Study conclusions and caveats: Once vaccination had occurred, spike-specific CD8+ and CD4+ T cell responses reportedly showed substantial breadth. Vaccine recipients showed a spike-specific TCR breadth that was higher than in placebo recipients.

Points on this clone: Antigen unknown.

Using immunoSEQ multiplex PCR, the repertoire was profiled, and TCRdb retains in-frame clones only, with some absent. Of around 450,000 clones listed, 89% are singletons. V shed 2 bases, J shed 4 bases, and the junction held 7 bases outside the gene matches. The CDR3 runs 17 residues. CDR1 and CDR2 (germline): ENHRY, SYGVKD. The treatment: approximately 18 received Ad26.COV2.S at low or high dose, single or two shots; roughly five received placebo; per-sample allocation not given. Following the first vaccine or placebo injection, samples were taken on day 63. An adult of 18-55 years in Boston served as donor.

The chain has TRBV10-3 and TRBJ2-2, with 10 bases fitting TRBD2. The receptor's source is a person between 18 and 65 years old who received the Ad26.COV2.S COVID-19 vaccine or a placebo. The source was peripheral blood, collected in a trial of Ad26.COV2.S vaccine versus placebo. The CDR3 here is CAISEEAGGPSTGELFF. CDR3 sequence (DNA): TGTGCCATCAGTGAGGAAGCGGGAGGGCCGAGCACCGGGGAGCTGTTTTTT.